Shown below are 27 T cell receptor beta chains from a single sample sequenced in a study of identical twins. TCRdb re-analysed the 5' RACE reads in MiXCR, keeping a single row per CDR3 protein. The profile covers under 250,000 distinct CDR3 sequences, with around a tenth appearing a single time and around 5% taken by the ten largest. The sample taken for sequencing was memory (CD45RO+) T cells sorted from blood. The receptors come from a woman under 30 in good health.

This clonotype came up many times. The chain's CDR3 is CSSVAGVNEQFF. The CDR3 DNA follows: TGCAGTTCAGTAGCGGGAGTCAATGAGCAGTTCTTC. The chain has TRBV20-1 and TRBJ2-1; 9 bases align to TRBD2. The V segment lost 8 bases and the J segment 6 bases; nucleotides outside the gene matches: 5. CDR3 length: 12 amino acids. CDR1 and CDR2 (germline): DFQATT, SNEGSKA (reference sequence).

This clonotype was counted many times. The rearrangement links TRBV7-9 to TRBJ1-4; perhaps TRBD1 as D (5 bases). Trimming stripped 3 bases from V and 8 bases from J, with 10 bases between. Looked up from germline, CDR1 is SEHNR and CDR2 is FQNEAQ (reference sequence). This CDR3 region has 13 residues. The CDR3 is CASSLGGIEKLFF. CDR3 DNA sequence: TGTGCCAGCAGCTTGGGGGGGATCGAAAAACTGTTTTTT.

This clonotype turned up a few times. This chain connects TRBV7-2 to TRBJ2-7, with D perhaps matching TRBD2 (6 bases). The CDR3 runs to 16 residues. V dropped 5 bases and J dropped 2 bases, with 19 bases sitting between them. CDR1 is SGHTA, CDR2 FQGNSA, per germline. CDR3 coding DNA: TGTGCCAGCAGCCTTAGGGGACGGGGCGGGACCTACGAGCAGTACTTC. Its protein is CASSLRGRGGTYEQYF.

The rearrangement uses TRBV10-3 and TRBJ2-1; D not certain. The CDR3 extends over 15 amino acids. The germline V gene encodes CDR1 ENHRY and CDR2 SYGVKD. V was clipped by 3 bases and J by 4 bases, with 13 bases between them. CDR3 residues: CAISENLAAYNEQFF. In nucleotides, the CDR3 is TGTGCCATCAGTGAAAATTTGGCGGCTTACAATGAGCAGTTCTTC.

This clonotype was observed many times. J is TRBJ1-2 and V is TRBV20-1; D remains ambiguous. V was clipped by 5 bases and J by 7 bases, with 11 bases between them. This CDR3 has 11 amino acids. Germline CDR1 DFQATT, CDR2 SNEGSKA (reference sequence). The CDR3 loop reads CSAPEFGGYTF. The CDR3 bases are TGCAGTGCTCCGGAGTTTGGTGGCTACACCTTC.

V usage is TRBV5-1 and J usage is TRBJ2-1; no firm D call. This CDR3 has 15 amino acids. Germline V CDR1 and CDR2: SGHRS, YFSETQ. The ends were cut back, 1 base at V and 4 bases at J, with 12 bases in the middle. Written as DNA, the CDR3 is TGCGCCAGCAGCTTGACGGCGGCTGCTTACAATGAGCAGTTCTTC. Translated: CASSLTAAAYNEQFF.

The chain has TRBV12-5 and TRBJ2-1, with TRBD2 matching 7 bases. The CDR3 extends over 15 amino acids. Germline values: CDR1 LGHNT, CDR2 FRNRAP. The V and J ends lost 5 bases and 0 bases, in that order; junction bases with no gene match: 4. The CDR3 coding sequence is TGTGCTAGTGGTAGCGGGGAAAGCTCCTACAATGAGCAGTTCTTC. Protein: CASGSGESSYNEQFF.

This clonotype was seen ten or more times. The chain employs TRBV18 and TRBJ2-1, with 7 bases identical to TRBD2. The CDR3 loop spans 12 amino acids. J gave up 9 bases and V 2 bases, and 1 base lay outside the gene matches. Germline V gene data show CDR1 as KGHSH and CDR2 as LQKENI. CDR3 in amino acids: CASSPAGVEQFF. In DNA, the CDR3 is TGTGCCAGCTCACCAGCGGGGGTTGAGCAGTTCTTC.

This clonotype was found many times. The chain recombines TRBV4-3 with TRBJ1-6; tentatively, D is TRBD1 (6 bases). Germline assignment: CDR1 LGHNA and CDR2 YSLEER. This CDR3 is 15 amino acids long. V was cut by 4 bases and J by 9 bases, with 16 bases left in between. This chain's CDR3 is CASSLRGAASSPLHF. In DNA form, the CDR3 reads TGCGCCAGCAGCCTCAGGGGAGCGGCTTCTTCACCCCTCCACTTT.

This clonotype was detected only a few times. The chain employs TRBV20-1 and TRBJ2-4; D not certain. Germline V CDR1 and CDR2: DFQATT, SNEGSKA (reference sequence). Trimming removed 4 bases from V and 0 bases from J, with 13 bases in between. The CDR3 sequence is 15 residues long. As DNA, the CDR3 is TGCAGTGCTACAGCTCGCTTACTAGCCAAAAACATTCAGTACTTC. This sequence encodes CSATARLLAKNIQYF.

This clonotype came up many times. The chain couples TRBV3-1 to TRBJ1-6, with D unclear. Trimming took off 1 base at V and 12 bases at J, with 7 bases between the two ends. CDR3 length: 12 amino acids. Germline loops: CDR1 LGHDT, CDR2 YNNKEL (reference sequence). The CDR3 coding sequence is TGTGCCAGCAGCCAAGGGGCAGGACCCCTCCACTTT. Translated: CASSQGAGPLHF.

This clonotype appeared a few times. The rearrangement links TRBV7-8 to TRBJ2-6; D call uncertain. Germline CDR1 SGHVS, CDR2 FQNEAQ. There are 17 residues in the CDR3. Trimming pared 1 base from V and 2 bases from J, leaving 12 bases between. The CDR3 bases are TGTGCCAGCAGCTTAGTGTTCCAAGGAACTGGGGCCAACGTCCTGACTTTC. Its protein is CASSLVFQGTGANVLTF.

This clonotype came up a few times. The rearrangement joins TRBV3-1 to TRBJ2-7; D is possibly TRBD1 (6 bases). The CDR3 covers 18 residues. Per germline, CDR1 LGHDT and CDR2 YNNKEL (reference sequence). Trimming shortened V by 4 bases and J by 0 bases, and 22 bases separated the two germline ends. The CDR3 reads CASSLSQGKVGGSYEQYF. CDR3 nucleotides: TGTGCCAGCAGCCTAAGTCAGGGGAAGGTCGGAGGCTCCTACGAGCAGTACTTC.

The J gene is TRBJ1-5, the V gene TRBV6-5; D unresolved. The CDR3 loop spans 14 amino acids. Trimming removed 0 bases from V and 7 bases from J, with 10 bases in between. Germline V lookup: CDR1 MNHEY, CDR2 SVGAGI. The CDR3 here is CASSYSNGRQPQHF. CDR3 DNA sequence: TGTGCCAGCAGTTACTCGAACGGGAGACAGCCCCAGCATTTT.

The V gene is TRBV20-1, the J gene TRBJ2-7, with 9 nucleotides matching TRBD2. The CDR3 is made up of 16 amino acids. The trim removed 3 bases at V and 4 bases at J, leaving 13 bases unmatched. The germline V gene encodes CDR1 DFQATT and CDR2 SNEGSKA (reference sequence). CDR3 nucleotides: TGCAGTGCTAGGGTACTAGCGGGCACAGGGTTGTACGAGCAGTACTTC. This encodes CSARVLAGTGLYEQYF.

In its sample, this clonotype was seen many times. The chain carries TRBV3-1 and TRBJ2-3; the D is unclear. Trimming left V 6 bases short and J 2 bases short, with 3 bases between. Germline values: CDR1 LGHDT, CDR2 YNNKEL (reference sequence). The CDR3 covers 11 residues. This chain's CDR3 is CASRDTDTQYF. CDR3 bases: TGTGCCAGCAGGGACACAGATACGCAGTATTTT.

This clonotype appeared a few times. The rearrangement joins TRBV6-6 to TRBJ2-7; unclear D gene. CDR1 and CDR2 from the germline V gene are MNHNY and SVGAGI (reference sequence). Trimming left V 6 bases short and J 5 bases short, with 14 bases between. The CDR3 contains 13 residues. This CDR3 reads CASSLRRAHEQYF. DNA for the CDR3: TGTGCCAGCAGCCTTAGACGGGCCCACGAGCAGTACTTC.

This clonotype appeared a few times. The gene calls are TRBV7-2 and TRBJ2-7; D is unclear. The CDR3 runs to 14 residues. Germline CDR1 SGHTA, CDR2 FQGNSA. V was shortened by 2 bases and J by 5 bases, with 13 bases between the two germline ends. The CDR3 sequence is CASSLSRPPHEQYF. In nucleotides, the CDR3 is TGTGCCAGCAGCTTATCCCGCCCACCCCACGAGCAGTACTTC.

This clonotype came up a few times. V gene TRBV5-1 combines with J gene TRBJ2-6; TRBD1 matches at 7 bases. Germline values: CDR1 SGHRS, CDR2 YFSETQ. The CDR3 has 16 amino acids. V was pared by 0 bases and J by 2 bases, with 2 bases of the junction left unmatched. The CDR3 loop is CASSLATGAGANVLTF. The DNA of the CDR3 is TGCGCCAGCAGCTTGGCTACAGGGGCTGGGGCCAACGTCCTGACTTTC.

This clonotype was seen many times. CDR3 amino acids: CASSPQRGEQYF. CDR3 bases: TGTGCCAGCAGCCCCCAACGGGGCGAGCAGTACTTC. V usage is TRBV7-9 and J usage is TRBJ2-7, with D perhaps matching TRBD2 (5 bases). Germline loops: CDR1 SEHNR, CDR2 FQNEAQ (reference sequence). Trimming left V 5 bases short and J 6 bases short, with 11 bases between. This CDR3 spans 12 amino acids. Full variable domain (rest looked up from reference TRBV7-9 and TRBJ2-7): DTGVSQNPRHKITKRGQNVTFRCDPISEHNRLYWYRQTLGQGPEFLTYFQNEAQLEKSRLLSDRFSAERPKGSFSTLEIQRTEQGDSAMYLCASSPQRGEQYFGPGTRLTVT.

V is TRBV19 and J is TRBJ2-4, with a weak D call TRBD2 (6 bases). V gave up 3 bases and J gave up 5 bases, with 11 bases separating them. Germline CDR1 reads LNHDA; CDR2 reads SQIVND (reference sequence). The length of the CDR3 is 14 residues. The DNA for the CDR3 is TGTGCCAGTAGTATTGCGGGACGAGAAAACATTCAGTACTTC. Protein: CASSIAGRENIQYF.

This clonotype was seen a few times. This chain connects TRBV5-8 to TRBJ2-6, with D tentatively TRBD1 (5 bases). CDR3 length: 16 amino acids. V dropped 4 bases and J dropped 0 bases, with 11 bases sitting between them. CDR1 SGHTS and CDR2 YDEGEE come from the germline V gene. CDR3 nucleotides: TGTGCCAGCAGCGGCGACAGCTACTCTGGGGCCAACGTCCTGACTTTC. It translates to CASSGDSYSGANVLTF.

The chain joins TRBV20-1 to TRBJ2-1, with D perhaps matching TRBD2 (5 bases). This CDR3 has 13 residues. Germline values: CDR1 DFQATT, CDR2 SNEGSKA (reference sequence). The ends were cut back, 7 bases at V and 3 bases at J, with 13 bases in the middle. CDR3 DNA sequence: TGCAGTGGGCTAGCCTTTGACTACAATGAGCAGTTCTTC. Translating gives CSGLAFDYNEQFF.

CDR3 bases: TGTGCCAGTAGTATTCGGGCAGGGGAGAGCAATCAGCCCCAGCATTTT. It is translated as CASSIRAGESNQPQHF. The gene calls are TRBV19 and TRBJ1-5; D might be TRBD1 (6 bases). The CDR3 covers 16 residues. Germline V gives CDR1 LNHDA, CDR2 SQIVND (reference sequence). V was clipped by 3 bases and J by 1 base, with 13 bases between them.

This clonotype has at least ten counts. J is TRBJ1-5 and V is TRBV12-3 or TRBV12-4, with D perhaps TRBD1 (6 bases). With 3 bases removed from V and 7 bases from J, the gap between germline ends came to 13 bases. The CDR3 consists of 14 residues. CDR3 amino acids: CASSFEGQYQPQHF. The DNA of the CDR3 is TGTGCCAGCAGTTTTGAAGGACAGTACCAGCCCCAGCATTTT.

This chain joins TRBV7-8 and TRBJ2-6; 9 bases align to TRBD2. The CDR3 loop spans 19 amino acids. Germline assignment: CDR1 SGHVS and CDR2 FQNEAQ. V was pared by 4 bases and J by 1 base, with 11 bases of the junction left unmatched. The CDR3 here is CASSSRGSGRSSGANVLTF. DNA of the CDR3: TGTGCCAGCAGCTCCCGGGGTAGCGGGAGAAGTTCTGGGGCCAACGTCCTGACTTTC.

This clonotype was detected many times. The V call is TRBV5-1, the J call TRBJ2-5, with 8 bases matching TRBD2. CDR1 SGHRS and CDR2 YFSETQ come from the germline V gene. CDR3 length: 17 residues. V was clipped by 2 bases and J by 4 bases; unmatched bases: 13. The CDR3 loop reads CASSFGGSAGVRETQYF. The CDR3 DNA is TGCGCCAGCAGCTTTGGAGGGTCAGCGGGAGTTCGAGAGACCCAGTACTTC.